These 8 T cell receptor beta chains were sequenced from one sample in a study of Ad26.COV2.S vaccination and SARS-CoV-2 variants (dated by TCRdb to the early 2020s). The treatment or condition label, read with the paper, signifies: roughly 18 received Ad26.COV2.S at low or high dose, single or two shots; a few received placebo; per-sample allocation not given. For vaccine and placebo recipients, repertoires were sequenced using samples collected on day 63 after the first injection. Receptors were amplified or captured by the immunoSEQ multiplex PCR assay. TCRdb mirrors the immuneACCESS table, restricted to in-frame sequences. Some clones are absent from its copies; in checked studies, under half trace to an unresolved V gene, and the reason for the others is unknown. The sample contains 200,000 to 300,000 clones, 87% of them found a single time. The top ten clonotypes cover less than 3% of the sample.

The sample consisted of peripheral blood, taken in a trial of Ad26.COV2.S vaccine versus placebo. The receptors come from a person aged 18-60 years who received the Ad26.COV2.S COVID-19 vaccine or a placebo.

Here the CDR3 DNA reads TGTGCCAGCAGCGTAGTGGGTTATAGCAATGAGCAGTTCTTC. Protein product: CASSVVGYSNEQFF. The J gene is TRBJ2-1, the V gene TRBV3-1 (or the pseudogene TRBV3-2); D gene ambiguous. There are 14 residues in the CDR3. CDR1 LGHDT and CDR2 YNNKEL come from the germline V gene (reference sequence). V was shortened by 5 bases and J by 6 bases, with 14 bases between the two germline ends.

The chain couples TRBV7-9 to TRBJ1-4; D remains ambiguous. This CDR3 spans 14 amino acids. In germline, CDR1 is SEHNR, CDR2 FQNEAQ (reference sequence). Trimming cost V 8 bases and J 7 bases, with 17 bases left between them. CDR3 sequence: CASSTGMGGEKLFF. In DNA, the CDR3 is TGTGCCAGCTCTACGGGGATGGGAGGTGAAAAACTGTTTTTT.

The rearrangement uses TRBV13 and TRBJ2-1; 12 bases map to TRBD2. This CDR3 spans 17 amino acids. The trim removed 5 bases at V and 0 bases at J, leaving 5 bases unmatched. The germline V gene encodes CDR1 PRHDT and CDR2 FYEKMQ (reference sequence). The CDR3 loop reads CASSPTSGRSSYNEQFF. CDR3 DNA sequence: TGTGCCAGCAGCCCAACTAGCGGGAGGAGCTCCTACAATGAGCAGTTCTTC.

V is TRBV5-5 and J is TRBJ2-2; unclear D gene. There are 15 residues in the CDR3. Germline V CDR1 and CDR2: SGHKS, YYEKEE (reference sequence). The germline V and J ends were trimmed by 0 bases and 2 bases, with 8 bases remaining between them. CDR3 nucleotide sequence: TGTGCCAGCAGCTTGGTAACGGTAAACACCGGGGAGCTGTTTTTT. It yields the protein CASSLVTVNTGELFF. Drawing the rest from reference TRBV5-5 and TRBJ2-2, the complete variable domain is DAGVTQSPTHLIKTRGQQVTLRCSPISGHKSVSWYQQVLGQGPQFIFQYYEKEERGRGNFPDRFSARQFPNYSSELNVNALLLGDSALYLCASSLVTVNTGELFFGEGSRLTVL.

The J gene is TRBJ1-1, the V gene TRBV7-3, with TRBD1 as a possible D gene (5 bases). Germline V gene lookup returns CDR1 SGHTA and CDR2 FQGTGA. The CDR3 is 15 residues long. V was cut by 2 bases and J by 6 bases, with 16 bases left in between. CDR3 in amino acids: CASSLSSTRGAEAFF. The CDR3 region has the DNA TGTGCCAGCAGCTTATCGTCGACGCGGGGCGCTGAAGCTTTCTTT.

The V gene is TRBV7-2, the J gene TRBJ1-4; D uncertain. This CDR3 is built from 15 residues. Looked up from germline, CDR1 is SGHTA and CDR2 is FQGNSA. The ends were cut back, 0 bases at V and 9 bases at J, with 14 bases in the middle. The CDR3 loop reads CASSLAPRRAQKLFF. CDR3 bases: TGTGCCAGCAGCTTAGCGCCCCGGAGGGCTCAAAAACTGTTTTTT.

DNA of the CDR3: TGTGCCAGCAGCACGGACGGCAGCTACGAGCAGTACTTC. Protein: CASSTDGSYEQYF. The chain uses TRBV5-4 and TRBJ2-7; D is uncertain. The CDR3 is 13 residues long. Germline loops: CDR1 SGHNT, CDR2 YYREEE (reference sequence). V lost 4 bases and J lost 3, with 11 bases in between.

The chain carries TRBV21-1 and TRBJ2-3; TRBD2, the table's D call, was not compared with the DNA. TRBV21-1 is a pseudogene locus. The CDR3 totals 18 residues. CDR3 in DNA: TGTGCCAGCAGCAAGCATTCTAGCGGTGATCCTAGCACAGATACGCAGTATTTT. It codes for CASSKHSSGDPSTDTQYF.